This T cell receptor beta chain came from a study of blood T cell repertoires in COVID-19 (dated by TCRdb to about 2020). Regarding the research as a whole: Collaborator samples came from the United States, Italy and Spain and covered acute and convalescent phases of COVID-19. The material from the prospective study consisted of cDNA or gDNA derived from T cells, B-cell-depleted T cells, or PBMCs. Subjects who had been exposed to COVID-19, were actively infected with it, or had recovered from it provided the deeply sampled blood TCRbeta repertoires that made up the dataset. The repertoires were made available in a free public database intended to serve as a resource for research on the immune response to SARS-CoV-2. Samples came from the ongoing ImmuneRACE study (first 160 participants) plus 1,254 subjects from 6 global collaborators. Nearly every sample came with metadata listing a de-identified subject ID, COVID-19 status, age in years and sex. Where HLA class I and class II types were available, the types were taken from metadata supplied by the sample provider, not from assay-based typing. Points the paper makes about the study in general: The amount of clinical and demographic metadata varied by source and participant and was provided uncurated.

V is shortened by 3 bases, J by 7 bases, and the region joining them spans 13 bases. There are 15 amino acids in the CDR3, from cysteine to phenylalanine inclusive. Only CDR3 DNA remains: 45 bases, in frame from the first base. From the germline V gene, CDR1 is MNHEY and CDR2 is SVGAGI. Remarks on this clone: Its target antigen remains unknown. Nothing much larger sits one base from this clone, and base qualities are not available.

Enrolling through a virtual design, the prospective study's participants ranged in age from roughly 18 to 100 years and lived across roughly 23 United States geographic areas. Cohort assignment in the prospective study relied on participant-reported clinical history from a screening survey and a study questionnaire. Recovered participants in ImmuneRACE Cohort 3 were defined as having two consecutive negative NP/OP PCR tests, clearance from a healthcare professional, or resolution of symptoms. Each participant in the prospective study had whole blood, serum and a nasopharyngeal or oropharyngeal swab collected by mobile phlebotomists. Additional blood draws and questionnaires over an approximately 2-month period could optionally be provided by prospective study participants. Blood samples from the prospective study were shipped frozen or at room temperature prior to DNA extraction. The immunoSEQ Assay, a bias-controlled multiplex PCR, was used to amplify TCRbeta CDR3 regions from genomic DNA. The authors' analysis ran thus. Nucleated cell counts per sample were estimated from amplification of reference gene primers within the assay. Sequence reads were collapsed and filtered to measure the absolute abundance of every unique TCRbeta CDR3 rearrangement. For each sample, productive Simpson clonality was calculated by taking the square root of Simpson's diversity index across productive rearrangements. The source is immuneACCESS, and TCRdb retained only in-frame sequences with V and J called. Part of the clones is not carried over; for the studies checked, unresolved V genes explain less than half of this, and the remainder is unexplained. The V and J calls and clone size were taken over from that table, and D and trimming were inferred from the DNA. The sample has 110,000 to 150,000 clones on record, around four fifths of them singletons. The top ten clonotypes cover around 6.5% of the sample.

The TCR sequence derives from a woman in her thirties or forties who had recovered from COVID-19. The rearrangement combines TRBV6-5 with TRBJ1-6; the D segment could be TRBD1, given 5 matching bases. Sequencing was performed on PBMCs or T cells enriched from blood (not recorded which). This receptor carries the CDR3 CASSYTSQGNSPLHF. The bases read TGTGCCAGCAGTTATACTTCTCAGGGAAATTCACCCCTCCACTTT.